The clone carrying this T cell receptor (beta chain) was seen just once. The target antigen is unknown. This record comes from a study of OX40 agonist ivuxolimab in advanced cancers. Whole-study context: People in dose escalation had one of these cancers: hepatocellular carcinoma, melanoma, renal cell or head and neck cancer. The study's findings and limits: Partial responders treated at 0.1-3.0 mg/kg exhibited clonal expansion among the lowest measured. The mean number of expanded clones was higher in CD8+ T cells than in CD4+.

After removal of 4 bases from V and 8 bases from J, the junction contained 4 bases not matched to a gene. CDR1 SGHNT and CDR2 YENEEA come from the germline V gene. The CDR3 has 13 residues. Profiled with immunoSEQ multiplex PCR; TCRdb holds only in-frame clones, not every one. In the table there are about 62,000 clones, 79% of which are singletons. The TCR was taken from an adult with an advanced solid tumor such as melanoma, head and neck, liver or kidney cancer. The genes are TRBV11-3 and TRBJ1-1; 10 bases line up with TRBD1. The sample consisted of CD4+ or CD8+ T cells sorted from blood, taken in a trial of the OX40 agonist ivuxolimab. The CDR3 reads CASSSDRGSEAFF. The CDR3 bases are TGTGCCAGCAGCTCGGACAGGGGGTCAGAAGCTTTCTTT.